These 5 T cell receptor beta chains originate from one sample sequenced in a study of blood T cell repertoires in COVID-19. Repertoires were generated with immunoSEQ multiplex PCR, while TCRdb's copy carries only in-frame clones and drops some. The sample includes 60,000 to 75,000 clones, roughly four fifths of them seen just once. Sample: peripheral blood. The receptors were gathered from a woman between 50 and 59 years old with active or convalescent COVID-19.

Of note for this clone: Sequence at one end of the junction differs from germline and may be a read error. The CDR3 here is CASSEGDNGGYTF. The CDR3 bases are TGTGCCAGCAGCGAAGGGGACAACGGAGGCTACACCTTC. The V call is TRBV2, the J call TRBJ1-2; D may be TRBD1 (6 bases). This CDR3 region has 13 residues. CDR1 and CDR2 from the germline V gene are SNHLY and FYNNEI. Full variable domain (rest looked up from reference TRBV2 and TRBJ1-2): EPEVTQTPSHQVTQMGQEVILRCVPISNHLYFYWYRQILGQKVEFLVSFYNNEISEKSEIFDDQFSVERPDGSNFTLKIRSTKLEDSAMYFCASSEGDNGGYTFGSGTRLTVV.

The chain couples TRBV19 to TRBJ1-1, with 8 bases matching TRBD1. The CDR3 is 15 residues long. V dropped 7 bases and J dropped 10; count of bases not matched to a gene: 17. In germline, CDR1 is LNHDA, CDR2 SQIVND (reference sequence). The CDR3 loop reads CASNQRTGMGSRAFF. The CDR3 DNA follows: TGTGCCAGTAACCAAAGGACAGGGATGGGCTCGCGAGCTTTCTTT.

The rearrangement uses TRBV18 and TRBJ1-3; D call uncertain. V lost 2 bases to trimming and J lost 0 bases, with 17 bases between them. The length of the CDR3 is 18 residues. Germline V gene data show CDR1 as KGHSH and CDR2 as LQKENI. CDR3 coding DNA: TGTGCCAGCTCACCAAACGCAGGCCTCACGTACTCTGGAAACACCATATATTTT. Its translation: CASSPNAGLTYSGNTIYF.

This rearrangement joins TRBV9 to TRBJ1-2, with a possible D match to TRBD1 (5 bases). CDR1 is SGDLS and CDR2 is YYNGEE in the germline V gene. V lost 3 bases, J lost 8 bases, and 20 bases lay in between. This CDR3 has 15 amino acids. CDR3 residues: CASSAGGETSHGYTF. The CDR3 DNA is TGTGCCAGCAGCGCCGGGGGGGAGACCTCCCACGGCTACACCTTC.

This clone was counted only a few times. The chain couples TRBV11-2 to TRBJ1-2, with TRBD1 as a possible D gene (5 bases). Germline CDR1 reads SGHAT; CDR2 reads FQNNGV. V was pared by 1 base and J by 5 bases, with 8 bases between. The CDR3 totals 13 residues. CDR3 sequence: CASSLAQGYGYTF. The CDR3 region has the DNA TGTGCCAGCAGCTTAGCGCAGGGTTATGGCTACACCTTC.